This TCR beta chain was observed in a study of cytomegalovirus exposure and HLA in healthy donors. For the study at large: The approximately 110 validation repertoires, a later analysis reported, used the same platform as the roughly 660 repertoires from the first cohort. Study-level points and caveats: Both high specificity and high sensitivity reportedly marked the classifier's diagnosis of cytomegalovirus status. In a later analysis, first-cohort TCR clusters were found to tend to co-occur in the roughly 120 validation repertoires.

The CDR3 is made up of 17 amino acids. Germline V lookup: CDR1 LNHNV, CDR2 YYDKDF (reference sequence). V shed 0 bases, J shed 9 bases, and the junction held 10 bases outside the gene matches. As concerns this clone: Antigen specificity is unknown.

Using immunoSEQ multiplex PCR, the repertoire was profiled, and TCRdb retains in-frame clones only, with some absent. The profile shows hundreds of thousands of clones, around 85% of them singletons. Sequenced input: PBMCs. V usage is TRBV15 and J usage is TRBJ2-1; 11 nucleotides agree with TRBD2. This TCR derives from a woman aged 25 to 39 in good health and CMV-seropositive. The CDR3 is CATSRDNLLAGVVEQFF. The CDR3 bases are TGTGCCACCAGCAGAGATAACTTACTAGCGGGAGTCGTTGAGCAGTTCTTC.